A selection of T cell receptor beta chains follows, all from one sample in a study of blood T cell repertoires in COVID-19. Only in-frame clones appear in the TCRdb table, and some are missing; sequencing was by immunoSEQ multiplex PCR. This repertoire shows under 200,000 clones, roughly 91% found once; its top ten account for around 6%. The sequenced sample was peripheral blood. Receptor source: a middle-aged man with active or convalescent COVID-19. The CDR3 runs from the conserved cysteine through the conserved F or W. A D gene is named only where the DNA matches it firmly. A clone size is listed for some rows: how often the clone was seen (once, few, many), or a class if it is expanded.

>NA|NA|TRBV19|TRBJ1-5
TGTGCCAGTAGTAAAGCCGCTATCCGGCTAGGATATCAGCCCCAGCATTTT
CASSKAAIRLGYQPQHF
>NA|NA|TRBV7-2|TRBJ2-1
TGTGCCAGCAGCTTACAAAGCCAGGGGAGATACAATGAGCAGTTCTTC
CASSLQSQGRYNEQFF
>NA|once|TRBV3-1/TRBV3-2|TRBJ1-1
TGTGCCAGCAGCCAAGATCGGAACACTGAAGCTTTCTTT
CASSQDRNTEAFF
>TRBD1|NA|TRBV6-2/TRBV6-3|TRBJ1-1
TGTGCCAGCAGTTACCGTGCCGGGACAGCGGGGGAGGAAGCTTTCTTT
CASSYRAGTAGEEAFF
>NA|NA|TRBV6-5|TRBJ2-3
TGTGCCAGCACCTTGTCCTGGGACAACACAGATACGCAGTATTTT
CASTLSWDNTDTQYF
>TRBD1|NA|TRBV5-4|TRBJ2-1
TGTGCCAGCAGCCCCGGACAGGGGGCGGTGAATGAGCAGTTCTTC
CASSPGQGAVNEQFF
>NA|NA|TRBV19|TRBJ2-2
TGTGCCAGTAGTATAGATCCCTACGCCAGGTTGGACACCGGGGAGCTGTTTTTT
CASSIDPYARLDTGELFF
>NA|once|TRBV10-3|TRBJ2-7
TGTGCCATCACCACCAAGGGCAGGGACGAGCAGTACTTC
CAITTKGRDEQYF
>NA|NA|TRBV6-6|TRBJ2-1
TGTGCCAGCAGTTACTCGAGAAACAATGAGCAGTTCTTC
CASSYSRNNEQFF
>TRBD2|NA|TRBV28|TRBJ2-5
TGTGCCAGCAGTGGGGGGGATGTTTATAGCCGCCAAGAGACCCAGTACTTC
CASSGGDVYSRQETQYF
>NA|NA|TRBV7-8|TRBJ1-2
TGTGCCAGCAGCCAAGCCAGGGACTATGGCTACACCTTC
CASSQARDYGYTF
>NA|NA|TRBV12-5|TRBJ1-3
TGTGCTAGTGGTTTGGGAGGGGGCTCTGGAAACACCATATATTTT
CASGLGGGSGNTIYF
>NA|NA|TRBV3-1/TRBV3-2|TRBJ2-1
TGTGCCAGCAGCCCCCAACTATTCTCCTACAATGAGCAGTTCTTC
CASSPQLFSYNEQFF
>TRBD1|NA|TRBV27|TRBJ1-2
TGTGCCAGCAGTTCGACAGGGAGCTATGGCTACACCTTC
CASSSTGSYGYTF
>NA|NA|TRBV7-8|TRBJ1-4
TGTGCCAGCAGCTTAGGACAGTTGGGGATGGGAGAAAAACTGTTTTTT
CASSLGQLGMGEKLFF
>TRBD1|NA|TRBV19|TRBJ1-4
TGTGCCAGTAGCTTGGGACAGCGCTGGGCGGATGAAAAACTGTTTTTT
CASSLGQRWADEKLFF
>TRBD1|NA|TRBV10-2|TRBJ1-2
TGCGCCAGCAGTGAGTCGGGGACAGGCGGTTTTAGGTATGGCTACACCTTC
CASSESGTGGFRYGYTF
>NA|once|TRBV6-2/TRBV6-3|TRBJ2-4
TGTGCCAGCAGTTGGCTAGCCAAAAACATTCAGTACTTC
CASSWLAKNIQYF
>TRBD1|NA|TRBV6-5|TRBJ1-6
TGTGCCAGCAATACCGGGACAGATAATTCACCCCTCCACTTT
CASNTGTDNSPLHF
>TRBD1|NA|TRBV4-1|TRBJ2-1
TGCGCCAGCAGCGACGCGGGACAGGGTGTCGGTGAGCAGTTCTTC
CASSDAGQGVGEQFF
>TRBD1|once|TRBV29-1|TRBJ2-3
TGCAGCGTTGATCACAGGGGCCTTAGCACAGATACGCAGTATTTT
CSVDHRGLSTDTQYF
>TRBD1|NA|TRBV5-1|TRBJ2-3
TGCGCCAGCAGCTTTCAGGGGGGCACAGATACGCAGTATTTT
CASSFQGGTDTQYF
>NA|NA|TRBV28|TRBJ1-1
TGTGCCAGCAGTTTCCCCACAGCTCTGAACACTGAAGCTTTCTTT
CASSFPTALNTEAFF
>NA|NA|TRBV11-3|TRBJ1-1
TGTGCCAGCGCAGAGACAGCATCGGGGAACACTGAAGCTTTCTTT
CASAETASGNTEAFF
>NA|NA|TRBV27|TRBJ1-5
TGTGCCAGCAGTGCCATCGTCGGGGGTCCCAATCAGCCCCAGCATTTT
CASSAIVGGPNQPQHF
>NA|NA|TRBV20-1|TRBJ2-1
TGCAGTGCTAGCCCGGGTGGGCAGTTCTTC
CSASPGGQFF
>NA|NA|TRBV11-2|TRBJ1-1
TGTGCCAGCAGCTTAGACAGGGTTATTACTGAAGCTTTCTTT
CASSLDRVITEAFF
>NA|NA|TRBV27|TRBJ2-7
TGTGCCAGCAGGGAAGCGGGGAGGGGGGACTACGAGCAGTACTTC
CASREAGRGDYEQYF
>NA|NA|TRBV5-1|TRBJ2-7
TGCGCCAGCAGCTTGACACCCTACGAGCAGTACTTC
CASSLTPYEQYF
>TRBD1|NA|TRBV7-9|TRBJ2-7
TGTGCCAGCAGCAGGGACAGGTTGGGTGACGAGCAGTACTTC
CASSRDRLGDEQYF
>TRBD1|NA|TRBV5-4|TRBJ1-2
TGTGCCAGCAGCAAACAGACAGGGGAAGGCTATGGCTACACCTTC
CASSKQTGEGYGYTF
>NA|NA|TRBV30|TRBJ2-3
TGTGCCTGGAGTGTACTAGGCCCTAGCACAGATACGCAGTATTTT
CAWSVLGPSTDTQYF
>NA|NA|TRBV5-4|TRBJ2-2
TGTGCCAGCAGCTTGAGCACAGGGACGAACACCGGGGAGCTGTTTTTT
CASSLSTGTNTGELFF
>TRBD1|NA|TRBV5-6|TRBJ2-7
TGTGCCAGCAGCTCACGACAGGGATCCTACGAGCAGTACTTC
CASSSRQGSYEQYF
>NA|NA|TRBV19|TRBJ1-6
TGTGCCAGTAGTTGGAGGGATTCACCCCTCCACTTT
CASSWRDSPLHF
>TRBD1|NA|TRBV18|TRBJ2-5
TGTGCCAGCTCACCTATGAGGACAGGGACGGGTGAGGAGACCCAGTACTTC
CASSPMRTGTGEETQYF
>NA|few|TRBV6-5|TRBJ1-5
TGTGCCAGCAGGGTTGGACAGAGACATCAGCCCCAGCATTTT
CASRVGQRHQPQHF
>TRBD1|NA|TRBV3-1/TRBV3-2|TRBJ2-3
TGTGCCAGCAGTTCGGACAGGAAATACACAGATACGCAGTATTTT
CASSSDRKYTDTQYF
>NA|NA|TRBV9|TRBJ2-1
TGTGCCAGCAGCGTAGGATTTTCTAGCTCCTACAATGAGCAGTTCTTC
CASSVGFSSSYNEQFF
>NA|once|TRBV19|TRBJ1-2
TGTGCCAGTAGTTCAACAGGGTACCCTGGCTACACCTTC
CASSSTGYPGYTF
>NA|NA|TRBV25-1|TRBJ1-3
TGTGCCAGCAGTAAGCGGGATATGGGCTACTCTGGAAACACCATATATTTT
CASSKRDMGYSGNTIYF
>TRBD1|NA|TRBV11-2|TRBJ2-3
TGTGCCAGCAGCTTACAACGTGGGACAGAAGTCGCTACGCAGTATTTT
CASSLQRGTEVATQYF
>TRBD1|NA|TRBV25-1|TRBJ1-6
TGTGCCAGCAGTGAAAGGGGCGGACAGGGAAATTCACCCCTCCACTTT
CASSERGGQGNSPLHF
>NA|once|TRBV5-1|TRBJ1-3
TGCGCCAGCAGCTTGTATAGCTCTGGAAACACCATATATTTT
CASSLYSSGNTIYF
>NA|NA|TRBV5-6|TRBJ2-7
TGTGCCAGCAGCCCTTCCCCCGGGGGTTCCTACGAGCAGTACTTC
CASSPSPGGSYEQYF
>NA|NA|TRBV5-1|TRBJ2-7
TGCGCCAGCAGCTATGGGGGGGCGAGCTCCTACGAGCAGTACTTC
CASSYGGASSYEQYF
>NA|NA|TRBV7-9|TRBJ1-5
TGTGCCAGCAGCTTAGTTCTTGGTTCAGGAAACAATCAGCCCCAGCATTTT
CASSLVLGSGNNQPQHF
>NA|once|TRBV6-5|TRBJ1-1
TGTGCCAGCAGTTACGGGGGGACCACAGGGAACACTGAAGCTTTCTTT
CASSYGGTTGNTEAFF
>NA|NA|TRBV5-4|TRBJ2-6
TGTGCCAGCAGCAATCCAGGGAACTCTGGGGCCAACGTCCTGACTTTC
CASSNPGNSGANVLTF
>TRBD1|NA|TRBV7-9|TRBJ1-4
TGTGCCAGCAGACAGACAGGGGCAACTAATGAAAAACTGTTTTTT
CASRQTGATNEKLFF
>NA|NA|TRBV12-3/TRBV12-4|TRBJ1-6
TGTGCCAGCAGTAAAGACTATTCACCCCTCCACTTT
CASSKDYSPLHF
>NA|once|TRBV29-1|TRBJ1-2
TGCAGCGTTGAAACGGAGGGCTACACCTTC
CSVETEGYTF
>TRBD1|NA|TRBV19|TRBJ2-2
TGTGCCAGTATACCACAGGGGGCAGGCACCGGGGAGCTGTTTTTT
CASIPQGAGTGELFF
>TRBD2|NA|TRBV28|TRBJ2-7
TGTGCCAGCAGTGGGGGAGGGACTAGCGTGGGCGAGCAGTACTTC
CASSGGGTSVGEQYF
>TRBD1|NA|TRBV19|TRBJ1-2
TGTGCCAGTAGTATAGGCAGGGGGACCTATGGCTACACCTTC
CASSIGRGTYGYTF
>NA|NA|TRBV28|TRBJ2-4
TGTGCCAGCAGTTTTGGGGGGGACATAAACATTCAGTACTTC
CASSFGGDINIQYF
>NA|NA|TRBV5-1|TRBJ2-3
TGCGCCAGCAGCGACCCCGGCTTCTCCTTGCGGTACACAGATACGCAGTATTTT
CASSDPGFSLRYTDTQYF